One and the same sample provided the 8 T cell receptor beta chains below, sequenced in a study of T cells in localized non-small cell lung cancer. Here immunoSEQ multiplex PCR was the method, and the copy in TCRdb shows in-frame clones only, minus some. The data contain around 50,000 clones, 86% of them singletons. Here the sequenced sample was peripheral blood, taken before any cancer treatment. These TCRs come from a male donor aged 60 or older with stage III squamous cell lung carcinoma.

This clone was observed a single time. This sequence joins TRBV29-1 and TRBJ2-1; no clear D. V was cut by 2 bases and J by 11 bases, with 19 bases left in between. The germline V gene encodes CDR1 SQVTM and CDR2 ANQGSEA. The CDR3 has 14 residues. CDR3 amino acids: CSVELAVSPTKQFF. Here the CDR3 DNA reads TGCAGCGTTGAACTTGCGGTCAGCCCTACAAAGCAGTTCTTC.

V gene TRBV6-1 combines with J gene TRBJ2-3; 11 nucleotides align to TRBD1. The V and J ends lost 9 bases and 11 bases, in that order; junction bases with no gene match: 13. The germline V gene has CDR1 MNHNS and CDR2 SASEGT. There are 14 residues in the CDR3. For the CDR3, the DNA is TGTGCCAGTATTCCGGGACAGGGGGTTTGGGGGCAGTATTTT. Translation: CASIPGQGVWGQYF.

The genes are TRBV5-4 and TRBJ1-5, with unresolved D. There are 13 residues in the CDR3. CDR1 SGHNT and CDR2 YYREEE come from the germline V gene (reference sequence). Trimming cost V 4 bases and J 4 bases, with 9 bases left between them. The CDR3 loop reads CASSPNRNQPQHF. The CDR3 bases are TGTGCCAGCAGCCCTAACAGAAATCAGCCCCAGCATTTT.

The chain recombines TRBV10-3 with TRBJ2-7; D may be TRBD2 (6 bases). The germline V gene has CDR1 ENHRY and CDR2 SYGVKD. CDR3 length: 12 amino acids. V shed 1 base and J shed 7 bases, with 8 bases lying between them. The CDR3 here is CAISEWGREQYF. The CDR3 nucleotides are TGTGCCATCAGTGAGTGGGGGAGGGAGCAGTACTTC.

The J gene is TRBJ1-2, the V gene TRBV10-3, with 8 bases fitting TRBD1. Losses at the gene ends were 2 bases for V and 4 bases for J; bases not matched to a gene: 6. The CDR3 runs to 15 residues. Germline V gene data show CDR1 as ENHRY and CDR2 as SYGVKD. This CDR3 reads CAISEGGQGRYGYTF. The CDR3 bases are TGTGCCATCAGTGAGGGTGGACAGGGACGCTATGGCTACACCTTC.

The CDR3 sequence is CASSLDNGGYEQYF. In nucleotides, the CDR3 is TGCGCCAGCAGCTTGGACAATGGGGGTTACGAGCAGTACTTC. This chain links TRBV5-1 with TRBJ2-5; D tentatively fits TRBD1 or TRBD2 (5 bases each). Judging by the DNA end, TRBJ2-7 fits better; the J call may be wrong. CDR3 length: 14 amino acids. Germline V gene data show CDR1 as SGHRS and CDR2 as YFSETQ.

The V call is TRBV5-1, the J call TRBJ1-5, with a weak D call TRBD1 (5 bases). The CDR3 runs 15 residues. The germline V gene has CDR1 SGHRS and CDR2 YFSETQ. Trimming cost V 4 bases and J 7 bases, with 18 bases left between them. CDR3 residues: CASSPFPGMGQPQHF. The CDR3 DNA sequence: TGCGCCAGCAGCCCCTTCCCAGGGATGGGACAGCCCCAGCATTTT.

The chain links TRBV9 to TRBJ2-3; 7 bases are a match to TRBD2. The CDR3 length is 17 residues. J lost 5 bases, V lost 0 bases, and 12 bases had no gene match. Germline CDR1 reads SGDLS; CDR2 reads YYNGEE. The CDR3 protein is CASSVVGGGAGVDTQYF. The CDR3 DNA reads TGTGCCAGCAGCGTAGTCGGGGGAGGTGCGGGGGTAGATACGCAGTATTTT. Variable domain in full (rest from reference TRBV9 and TRBJ2-3): DSGVTQTPKHLITATGQRVTLRCSPRSGDLSVYWYQQSLDQGLQFLIQYYNGEERAKGNILERFSAQQFPDLHSELNLSSLELGDSALYFCASSVVGGGAGVDTQYFGPGTRLTVL.